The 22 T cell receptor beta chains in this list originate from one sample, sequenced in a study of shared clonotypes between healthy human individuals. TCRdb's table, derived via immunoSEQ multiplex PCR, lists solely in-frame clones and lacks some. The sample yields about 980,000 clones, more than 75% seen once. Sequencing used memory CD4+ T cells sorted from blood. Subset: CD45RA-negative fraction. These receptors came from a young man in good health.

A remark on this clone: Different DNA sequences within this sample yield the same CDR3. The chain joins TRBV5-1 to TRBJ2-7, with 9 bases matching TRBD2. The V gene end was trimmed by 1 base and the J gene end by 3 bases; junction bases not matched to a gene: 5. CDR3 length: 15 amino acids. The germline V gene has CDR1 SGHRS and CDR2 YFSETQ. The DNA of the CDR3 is TGCGCCAGCAGCTTGAACCTAGCGGGATTCTACGAGCAGTACTTC. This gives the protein CASSLNLAGFYEQYF.

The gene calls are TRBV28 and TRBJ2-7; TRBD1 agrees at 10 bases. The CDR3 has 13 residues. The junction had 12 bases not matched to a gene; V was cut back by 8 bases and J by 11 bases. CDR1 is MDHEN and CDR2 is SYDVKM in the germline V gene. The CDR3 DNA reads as TGTGCCAGCCACGAATGGACAGGGGGGAGGGAGTACTTC. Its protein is CASHEWTGGREYF.

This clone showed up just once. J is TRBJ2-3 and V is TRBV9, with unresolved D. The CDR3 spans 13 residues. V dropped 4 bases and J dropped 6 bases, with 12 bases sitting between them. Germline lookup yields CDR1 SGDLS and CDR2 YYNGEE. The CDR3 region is CASSFRSPDTQYF. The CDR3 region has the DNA TGTGCCAGCAGCTTCAGATCCCCTGATACGCAGTATTTT.

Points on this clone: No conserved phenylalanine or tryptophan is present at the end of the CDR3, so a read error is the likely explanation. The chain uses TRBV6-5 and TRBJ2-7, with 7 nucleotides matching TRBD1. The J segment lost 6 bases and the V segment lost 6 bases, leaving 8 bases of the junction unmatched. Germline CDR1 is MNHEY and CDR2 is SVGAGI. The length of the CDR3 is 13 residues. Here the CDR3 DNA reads TGTGCCAGCAGCCAGACAGGGTCCGGCGAGCAGTACCTC. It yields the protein CASSQTGSGEQYL.

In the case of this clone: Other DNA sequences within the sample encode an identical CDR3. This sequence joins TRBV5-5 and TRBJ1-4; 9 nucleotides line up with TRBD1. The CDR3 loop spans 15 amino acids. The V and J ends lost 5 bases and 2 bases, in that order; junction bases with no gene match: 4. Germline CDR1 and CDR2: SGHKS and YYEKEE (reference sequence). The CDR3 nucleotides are TGTGCCAGCAGTCGGGGACAGGGCACTAATGAAAAACTGTTTTTT. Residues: CASSRGQGTNEKLFF.

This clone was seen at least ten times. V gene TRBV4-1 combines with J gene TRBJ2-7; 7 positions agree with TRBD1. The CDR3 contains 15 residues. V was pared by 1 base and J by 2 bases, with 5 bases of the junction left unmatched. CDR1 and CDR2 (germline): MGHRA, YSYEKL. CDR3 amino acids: CASSQGTGVTYEQYF. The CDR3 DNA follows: TGCGCCAGCAGCCAAGGGACAGGTGTAACCTACGAGCAGTACTTC.

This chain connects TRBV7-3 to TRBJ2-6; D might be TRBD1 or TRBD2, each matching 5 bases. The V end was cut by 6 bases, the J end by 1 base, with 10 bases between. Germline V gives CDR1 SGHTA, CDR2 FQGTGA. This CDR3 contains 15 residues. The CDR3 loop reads CASSRGDSGANVLTF. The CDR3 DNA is TGTGCCAGCAGTAGGGGAGATTCTGGGGCCAACGTCCTGACTTTC.

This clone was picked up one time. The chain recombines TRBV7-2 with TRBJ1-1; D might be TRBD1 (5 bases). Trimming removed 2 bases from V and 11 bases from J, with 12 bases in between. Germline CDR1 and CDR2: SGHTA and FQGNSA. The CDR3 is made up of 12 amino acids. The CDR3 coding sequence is TGTGCCAGCAGCTTATTCGCCAGGGAGGCTTTCTTT. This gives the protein CASSLFAREAFF.

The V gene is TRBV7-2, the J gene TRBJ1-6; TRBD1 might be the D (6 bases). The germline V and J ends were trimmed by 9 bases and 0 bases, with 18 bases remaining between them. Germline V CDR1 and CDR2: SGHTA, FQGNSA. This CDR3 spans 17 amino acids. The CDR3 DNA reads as TGTGCCAGGGAGTCCGGGACAACGAGCTCCTATAATTCACCCCTCCACTTT. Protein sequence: CARESGTTSSYNSPLHF.

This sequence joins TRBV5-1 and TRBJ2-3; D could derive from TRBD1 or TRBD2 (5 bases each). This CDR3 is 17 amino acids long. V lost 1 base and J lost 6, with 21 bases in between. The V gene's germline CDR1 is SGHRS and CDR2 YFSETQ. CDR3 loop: CASSLSGSAGTTDTQYF. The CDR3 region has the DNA TGCGCCAGCAGCTTGTCGGGGTCGGCAGGGACGACGGATACGCAGTATTTT.

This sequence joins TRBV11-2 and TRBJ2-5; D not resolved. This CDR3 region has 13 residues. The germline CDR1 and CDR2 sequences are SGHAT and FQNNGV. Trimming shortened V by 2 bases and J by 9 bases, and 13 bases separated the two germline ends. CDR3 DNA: TGTGCCAGCAGCTTAAGGACGGACCCGGCCCAGTACTTC. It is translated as CASSLRTDPAQYF.

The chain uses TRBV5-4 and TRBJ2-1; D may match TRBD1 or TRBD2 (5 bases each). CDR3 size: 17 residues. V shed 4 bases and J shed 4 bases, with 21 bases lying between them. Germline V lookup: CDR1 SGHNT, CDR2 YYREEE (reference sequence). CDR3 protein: CASSMGPKPGSYNEQFF. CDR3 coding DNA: TGTGCCAGCAGCATGGGACCAAAACCTGGGAGTTACAATGAGCAGTTCTTC. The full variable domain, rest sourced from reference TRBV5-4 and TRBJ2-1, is ETGVTQSPTHLIKTRGQQVTLRCSSQSGHNTVSWYQQALGQGPQFIFQYYREEENGRGNFPPRFSGLQFPNYSSELNVNALELDDSALYLCASSMGPKPGSYNEQFFGPGTRLTVL.

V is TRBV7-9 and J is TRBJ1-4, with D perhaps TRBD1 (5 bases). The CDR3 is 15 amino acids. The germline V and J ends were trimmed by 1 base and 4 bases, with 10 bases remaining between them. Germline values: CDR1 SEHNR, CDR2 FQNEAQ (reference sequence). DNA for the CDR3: TGTGCCAGCAGCTTAGGCGACGGGGGTAATGAAAAACTGTTTTTT. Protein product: CASSLGDGGNEKLFF.

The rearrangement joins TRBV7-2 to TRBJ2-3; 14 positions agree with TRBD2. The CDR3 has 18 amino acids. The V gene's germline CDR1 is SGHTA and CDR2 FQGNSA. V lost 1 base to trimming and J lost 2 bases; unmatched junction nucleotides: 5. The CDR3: CASSLDPTSGRATDTQYF. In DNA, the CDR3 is TGTGCCAGCAGCTTAGACCCGACTAGCGGGAGGGCCACAGATACGCAGTATTTT.

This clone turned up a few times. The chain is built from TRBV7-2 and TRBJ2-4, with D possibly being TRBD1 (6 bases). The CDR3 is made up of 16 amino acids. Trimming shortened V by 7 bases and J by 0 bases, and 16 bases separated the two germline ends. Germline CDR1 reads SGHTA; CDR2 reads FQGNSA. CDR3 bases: TGTGCCAGCAACAGGGTTTTGGGGCTAGCCAAAAACATTCAGTACTTC. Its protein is CASNRVLGLAKNIQYF. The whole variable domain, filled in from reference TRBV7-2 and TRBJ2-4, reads GAGVSQSPSNKVTEKGKDVELRCDPISGHTALYWYRQSLGQGLEFLIYFQGNSAPDKSGLPSDRFSAERTGGSVSTLTIQRTQQEDSAVYLCASNRVLGLAKNIQYFGAGTRLSVL.

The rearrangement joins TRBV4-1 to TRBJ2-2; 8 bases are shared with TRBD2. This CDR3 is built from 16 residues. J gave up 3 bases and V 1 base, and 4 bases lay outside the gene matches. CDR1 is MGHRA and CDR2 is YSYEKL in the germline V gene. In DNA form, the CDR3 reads TGCGCCAGCAGCCAAGCGAGCGGGGGAGACACCGGGGAGCTGTTTTTT. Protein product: CASSQASGGDTGELFF.

CDR3 DNA sequence: TGTGCCAGCAGTTACCGGAAAGATAGCAATCAGCCCCAGCATTTT. This gives the protein CASSYRKDSNQPQHF. V usage is TRBV6-5 and J usage is TRBJ1-5; no clear D gene. The length of the CDR3 is 15 residues. Trimming stripped 2 bases from V and 0 bases from J, with 8 bases between. CDR1 and CDR2 (germline): MNHEY, SVGAGI.

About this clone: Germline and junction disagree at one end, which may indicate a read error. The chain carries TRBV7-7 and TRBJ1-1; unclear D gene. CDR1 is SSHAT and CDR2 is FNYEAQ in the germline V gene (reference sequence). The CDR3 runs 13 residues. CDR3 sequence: CASSFQENTEAFF. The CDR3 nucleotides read TGTGCTAGCAGCTTCCAGGAGAACACTGAAGCTTTCTTT.

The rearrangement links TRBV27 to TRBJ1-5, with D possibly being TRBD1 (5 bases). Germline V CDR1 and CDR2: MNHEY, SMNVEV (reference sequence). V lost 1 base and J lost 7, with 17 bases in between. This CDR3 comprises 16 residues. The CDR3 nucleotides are TGTGCCAGCAGTTTATTGGCGGACAACGGAGGGCAGCCCCAGCATTTT. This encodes CASSLLADNGGQPQHF.

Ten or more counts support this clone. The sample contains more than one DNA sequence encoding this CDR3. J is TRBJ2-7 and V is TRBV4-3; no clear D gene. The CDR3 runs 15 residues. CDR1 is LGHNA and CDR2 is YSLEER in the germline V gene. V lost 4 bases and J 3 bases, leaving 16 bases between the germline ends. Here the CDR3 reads CASSLDRASLYEQYF. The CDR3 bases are TGCGCCAGCAGCCTCGATAGGGCGTCTCTCTACGAGCAGTACTTC.

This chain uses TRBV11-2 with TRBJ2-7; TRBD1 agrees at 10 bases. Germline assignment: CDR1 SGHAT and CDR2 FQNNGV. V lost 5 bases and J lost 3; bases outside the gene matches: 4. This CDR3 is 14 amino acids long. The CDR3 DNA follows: TGTGCCAGCAGCCTACGGACAGGGGGCTACGAGCAGTACTTC. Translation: CASSLRTGGYEQYF.

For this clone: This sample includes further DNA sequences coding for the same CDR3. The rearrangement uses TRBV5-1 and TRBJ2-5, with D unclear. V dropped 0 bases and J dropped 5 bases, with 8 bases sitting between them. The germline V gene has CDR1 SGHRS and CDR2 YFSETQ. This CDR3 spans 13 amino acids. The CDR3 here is CASSLAGSETQYF. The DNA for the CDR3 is TGCGCCAGCAGCTTGGCGGGTTCGGAGACCCAGTACTTC.